This TCR beta chain was sequenced in a study of Graves' ophthalmopathy and Graves' hyperthyroidism. Overall study results and limits: With over 85% sensitivity and less than 83% specificity, a 13-signature model separated ophthalmopathy from stable hyperthyroidism. Blood also carried most expanded thyroid clonotypes exceeding 0.001 frequency. It was with around 70% sensitivity and about 72% specificity that the model predicted ophthalmopathy progression.

This clonotype was observed at least ten times. Its antigen is not known. The CDR3 is 18 amino acids. Germline V CDR1 and CDR2: MGHRA, YSYEKL. V dropped 1 base and J dropped 3 bases, with 19 bases sitting between them. The authors used Ficoll-Paque density gradient centrifugation to separate PBMCs. The input was roughly 10 ml of fresh peripheral blood. Transcripts of RNA were the source for amplifying TCR beta CDR3 regions. Second-round multiplex PCR came after first-round RT-PCR with HTBI primers. From the multiplex PCR reads, TCRdb called clonotypes with MiXCR, one entry per CDR3 protein. The table has about 620,000 distinct CDR3 sequences, 22% seen once; the top ten hold more than 5.5%.

Sequenced input: peripheral blood. This rearrangement joins TRBV4-1 to TRBJ1-5; D may be TRBD1 (5 bases). This clonotype was sampled from a woman aged 18-35 years with stable Graves' hyperthyroidism. Some clones in this sample may be carry-over from other donors' samples. This chain's CDR3 is CASSQVGRRRGPNQPQHF. For the CDR3, the DNA is TGCGCCAGCAGCCAAGTCGGACGCCGGAGGGGCCCCAATCAGCCCCAGCATTTT.